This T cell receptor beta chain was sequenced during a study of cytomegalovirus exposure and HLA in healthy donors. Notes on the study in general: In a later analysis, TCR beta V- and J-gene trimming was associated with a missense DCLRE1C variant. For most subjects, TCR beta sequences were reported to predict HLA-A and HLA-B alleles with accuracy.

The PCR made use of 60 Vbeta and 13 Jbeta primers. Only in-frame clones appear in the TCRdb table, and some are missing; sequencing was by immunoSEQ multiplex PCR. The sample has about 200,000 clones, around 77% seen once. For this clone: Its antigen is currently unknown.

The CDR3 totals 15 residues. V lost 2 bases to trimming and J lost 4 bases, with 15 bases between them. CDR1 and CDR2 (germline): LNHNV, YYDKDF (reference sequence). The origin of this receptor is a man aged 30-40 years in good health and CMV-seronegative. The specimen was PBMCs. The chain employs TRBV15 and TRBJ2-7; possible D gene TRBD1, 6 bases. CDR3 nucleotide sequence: TGTGCCACCAGCAGATCCTCCTACAGGGAATACGAGCAGTACTTC. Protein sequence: CATSRSSYREYEQYF.